The clone carrying this TCR beta chain showed up many times. Its antigen is still unknown. Attachment of unique molecular identifiers was made to individual cDNA molecules. One entry per CDR3 protein results from TCRdb running MiXCR on the 5' RACE reads. The table records 42,000 or so distinct CDR3 sequences, approximately 6.3% of them present only once. The data are from a study of early T cells in non-severe SARS-CoV-2 infection. Study background: Sequencing targeted bulk RNA from unsorted whole blood, leaving chains unpaired.

The study's findings and limits: Private and CD4 specificities were missed by VDJdb matching, skewed to anti-spike CD8.

Trimming took 7 bases from V and 2 from J; bases not matched to a gene: 11. Germline CDR1 MDHEN, CDR2 SYDVKM. CDR3 length equals 16 residues. The sample here was whole blood, taken at baseline. The chain has TRBV28 and TRBJ1-2; the match to TRBD1 covers 9 bases. This TCR was recovered from an adult who was a healthcare worker with PCR-confirmed SARS-CoV-2 infection or an uninfected control (not recorded which). CDR3 DNA: TGTGCCAGCACCTCACCGGGACAGGGATTAAACTATGGCTACACCTTC. This codes for CASTSPGQGLNYGYTF.